This T cell receptor beta chain was observed in a study of T cells after yellow fever vaccination. Notes on the study in general: Most clones from primary vaccination were detected again post-booster (about 96% CD4, approximately 90% CD8).

TCRdb re-derived calls from the 5' RACE reads in MiXCR, one entry per CDR3 protein. This sample has some 550,000 distinct CDR3 sequences, with 19% found just once. The V gene's germline CDR1 is SQVTM and CDR2 ANQGSEA. The CDR3 has 13 residues. Trimming cost V 3 bases and J 4 bases, with 12 bases left between them. This clonotype was observed a few times. Its antigen is currently unknown. This TCR derives from a man aged 30-40 years who received the YFV17D yellow fever vaccine. The source material was PBMCs, sampled 15 days after the yellow fever booster vaccination. The V call is TRBV29-1, the J call TRBJ1-2; a weak D match, TRBD1 (6 bases). The CDR3 DNA follows: TGCAGCGTTGAGAGGGGGAGGACCTATGGCTACACCTTC. Amino acids: CSVERGRTYGYTF.